The clone carrying this T cell receptor beta chain was seen more than once but under ten times. Regions amplified from RNA transcripts were the TCR beta CDR3 regions. Primed by the HTBI set, a first-round RT-PCR was run on the TCR CDR3. Via MiXCR, TCRdb re-called the multiplex PCR reads, giving one row per CDR3 protein. The sample lists about 620,000 distinct CDR3 sequences, roughly 16% occurring once. This sample stems from a study of T cells in Graves' hyperthyroidism and ophthalmopathy. This CDR3 spans 14 amino acids. Germline V gene data show CDR1 as MNHEY and CDR2 as SVGAGI. Trimming shortened V by 4 bases and J by 4 bases, and 11 bases separated the two germline ends.

This sequence joins TRBV6-5 and TRBJ1-3; D not certain. The sequence derives from a woman aged 25 to 39 with Graves' hyperthyroidism. The sample was blood. CDR3 protein: CASSFESLGNTIYF. The CDR3 nucleotides are TGTGCCAGCAGTTTCGAGAGTCTCGGAAACACCATATATTTT.